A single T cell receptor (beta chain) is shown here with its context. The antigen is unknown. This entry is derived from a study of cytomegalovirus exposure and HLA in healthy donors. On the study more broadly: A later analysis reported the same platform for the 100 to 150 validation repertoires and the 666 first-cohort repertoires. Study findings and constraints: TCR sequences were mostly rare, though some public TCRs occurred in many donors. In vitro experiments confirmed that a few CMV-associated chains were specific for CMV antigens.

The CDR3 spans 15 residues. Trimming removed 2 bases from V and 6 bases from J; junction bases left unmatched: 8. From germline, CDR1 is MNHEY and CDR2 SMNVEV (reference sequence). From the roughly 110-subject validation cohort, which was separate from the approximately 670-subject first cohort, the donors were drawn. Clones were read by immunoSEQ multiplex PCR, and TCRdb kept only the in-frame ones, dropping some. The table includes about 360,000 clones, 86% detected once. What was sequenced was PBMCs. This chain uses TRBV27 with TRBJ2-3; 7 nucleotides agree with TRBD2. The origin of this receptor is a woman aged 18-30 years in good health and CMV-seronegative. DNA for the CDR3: TGTGCCAGCAGTTTACTGGGCGGGGGTCGCGATACGCAGTATTTT. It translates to CASSLLGGGRDTQYF.